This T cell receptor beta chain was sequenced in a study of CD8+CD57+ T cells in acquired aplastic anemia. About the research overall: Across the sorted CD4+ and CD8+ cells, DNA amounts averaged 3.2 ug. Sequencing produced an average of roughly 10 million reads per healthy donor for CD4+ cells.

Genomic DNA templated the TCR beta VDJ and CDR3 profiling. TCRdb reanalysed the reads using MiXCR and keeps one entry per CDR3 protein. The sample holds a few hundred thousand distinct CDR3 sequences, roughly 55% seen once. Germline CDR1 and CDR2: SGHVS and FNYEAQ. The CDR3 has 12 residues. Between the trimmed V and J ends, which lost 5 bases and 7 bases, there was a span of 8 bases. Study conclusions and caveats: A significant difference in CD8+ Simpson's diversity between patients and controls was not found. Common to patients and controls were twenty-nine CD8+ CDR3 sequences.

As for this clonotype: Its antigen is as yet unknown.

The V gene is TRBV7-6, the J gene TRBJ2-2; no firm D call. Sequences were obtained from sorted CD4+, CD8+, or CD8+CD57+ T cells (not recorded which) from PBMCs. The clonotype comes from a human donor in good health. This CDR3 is CASSPPIGELFF. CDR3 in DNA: TGTGCCAGCAGCCCTCCTATCGGGGAGCTGTTTTTT.